Listed below are T cell receptor beta chains from one sample, sequenced in a study of shared clonotypes between healthy human individuals. Repertoires were generated with immunoSEQ multiplex PCR, while TCRdb's copy carries only in-frame clones and drops some. The sample holds under 2.5 million clones, roughly 92% seen once. The sequenced sample was naive CD4+ T cells from PBMCs. The receptor set was obtained from a young man in good health. Some clones in this sample may be carry-over from other donors' samples. Each CDR3 is given with its conserved first and last residue. A D gene is named only where the DNA matches it firmly. A row's size may be missing; if present it is once, few, many or a size class.

TRBJ2-3 TRBV13 NA NA TGTGCCAGCAGCCCCAAGACAGGCGCAGATACGCAGTATTTT CASSPKTGADTQYF
TRBJ2-2 TRBV7-3 TRBD2 NA TGTGCCAGCAGCCTCGGAGCGGGGATGAGGACCGGGGAGCTGTTTTTT CASSLGAGMRTGELFF
TRBJ1-5 TRBV30 NA few TGTGCCGGGGGGATCAATCAGCCCCAGCATTTT CAGGINQPQHF
TRBJ2-7 TRBV6-6 TRBD1 NA TGTGCCAGCAGTTACTCGAGACAGGGTACCTACGAGCAGTACTTC CASSYSRQGTYEQYF
TRBJ2-1 TRBV6-1 NA NA TGTGCCAGCAGTGAAGCGCATTCAGGGGAAGGGGACAATGAGCAGTTCTTC CASSEAHSGEGDNEQFF
TRBJ1-1 TRBV5-1 NA NA TGCGCCAGCAGCTTGCGTGACCTAGGGAATACTGAAGCTTTCTTT CASSLRDLGNTEAFF
TRBJ2-7 TRBV7-5 NA NA TGTGCCAGAAGCTCCCACCCCCTATTAGCCCCCTACGAGCAGTACTTC CARSSHPLLAPYEQYF
TRBJ2-2 TRBV5-4 NA NA TGTGCCAGCAGCCCGACTTGGGATCTCACCGGGGAGCTGTTTTTT CASSPTWDLTGELFF
TRBJ1-1 TRBV5-1 TRBD1 NA TGCGCCAGCAGCTGGGGGACAGGGGGCACTGAAGCTTTCTTT CASSWGTGGTEAFF
TRBJ2-7 TRBV19 NA NA TGTGCCAGTAGTATTACTACATTCCACGAGCAGTACTTC CASSITTFHEQYF
TRBJ2-7 TRBV11-1 NA NA TGTGCCAGCAGCTTAGGAGGGATCTCCTACGAGCAGTACTTC CASSLGGISYEQYF
TRBJ1-1 TRBV2 NA few TGTGCCAGCACCTACTCCTCTGAAGCTTTCTTT CASTYSSEAFF
TRBJ1-2 TRBV6-1 NA NA TGTGCCAGCAGTGAAGCAATGCGGAATTTCTATGGCTACACCTTC CASSEAMRNFYGYTF
TRBJ2-7 TRBV28 NA NA TGTGCCAGCGCGGGGACCGGGACGGGGGAGCAGTACTTC CASAGTGTGEQYF
TRBJ1-1 TRBV28 NA NA TGTGCCAGCAGTTTAACTTCTTTTGACACTGAAGCTTTCTTT CASSLTSFDTEAFF
TRBJ2-5 TRBV5-1 NA NA TGCGCCAGCAGCTTGACGACGGGAGAGGCAGAGACCCAGTACTTC CASSLTTGEAETQYF